Listed below are T cell receptor beta chains from one sample, sequenced in a study of shared clonotypes between healthy human individuals. Assay: immunoSEQ multiplex PCR; the TCRdb copy retains only in-frame clones and omits some. The sample shows a few million clones, approximately 95% of them seen only once. The sequencing input was naive CD4+ T cells from PBMCs. Source of these receptors: a man aged 18 to 35 in good health. Some clones in this sample may be carry-over from other donors' samples. Each CDR3 is given with its conserved first and last residue. The D gene is left open where the match is weak. Only some rows state a clone size, as once, few, many or a class for expanded clones.

clone size	D gene	J gene	V gene	CDR3 DNA	CDR3 protein
NA	TRBD1	TRBJ2-7	TRBV7-9	TGTGCCAGCAGCCCAGGGGTTTCCGGGACAGGGGACGGCGAGCAGTACTTC	CASSPGVSGTGDGEQYF
NA	NA	TRBJ2-1	TRBV7-9	TGTGCCAGCAGCTTAGATGGGGGGTACAATGAGCAGTTCTTC	CASSLDGGYNEQFF
NA	NA	TRBJ2-2	TRBV7-2	TGTGCCAGCAGCCCGAGGGGGGCCGGGGAGCTGTTTTTT	CASSPRGAGELFF
NA	TRBD2	TRBJ2-3	TRBV7-8	TGTGCCAGCAGCGACATAGGACTAGGCGGCACAGATACGCAGTATTTT	CASSDIGLGGTDTQYF
NA	TRBD1	TRBJ2-7	TRBV7-9	TGTGCCAGCAGCTCCGGGCGGGACAGGGTCGGCGAGCAGTACTTC	CASSSGRDRVGEQYF
NA	NA	TRBJ2-5	TRBV5-1	TGCGCCAGCAGCTTGGAAGTACAAGAGACCCAGTACTTC	CASSLEVQETQYF
NA	TRBD2	TRBJ2-3	TRBV25-1	TGTGCCAGCAGCCTAGCGGGAATTGGTGGAGATACGCAGTATTTT	CASSLAGIGGDTQYF
NA	TRBD1	TRBJ2-3	TRBV11-3	TGTGCCAGCAGCTTAGATTCAGGGGGAGTTCAGTATTTT	CASSLDSGGVQYF
NA	NA	TRBJ2-5	TRBV4-2	TGTGCCAGCAGCCAAGACCCGCCAGGGAGTCGGGAGACCCAGTACTTC	CASSQDPPGSRETQYF
NA	NA	TRBJ1-4	TRBV18	TGTGCCAGCTCACCACGACAGGTCGCAACTAATGAAAAACTGTTTTTT	CASSPRQVATNEKLFF
NA	NA	TRBJ2-5	TRBV21-1	TGTGCCAGCAGCAAAGTCGACCCCTGGCAAGAGACCCAGTACTTC	CASSKVDPWQETQYF
NA	NA	TRBJ2-1	TRBV27	TGTGCCAGCAGTTCCCTGGGGTGGGGTAGCTCCTACAATGAGCAGTTCTTC	CASSSLGWGSSYNEQFF
NA	NA	TRBJ2-1	TRBV19	TGTGCCAGTAGTATAGGGCCAGGCTCCTACAATGAGCAGTTCTTC	CASSIGPGSYNEQFF
NA	TRBD2	TRBJ2-7	TRBV9	TGTGCCAGCAGCGTAGGAGCCGGGACTAGCGACTACGAGCAGTACTTC	CASSVGAGTSDYEQYF
NA	NA	TRBJ1-4	TRBV11-2	TGTGCCAGCAGCTTAGATCGTCTCGGAGCAACTAATGAAAAACTGTTTTTT	CASSLDRLGATNEKLFF
NA	NA	TRBJ1-5	TRBV6-6	TGTGCCAGCACAGGGTTGGAAAGTAATCAGCCCCAGCATTTT	CASTGLESNQPQHF
once	TRBD1	TRBJ1-2	TRBV18	TGTGCCAGCTCACCACCGAATAGGGGGCGAGGGAAAAACTATGGCTACACCTTC	CASSPPNRGRGKNYGYTF
NA	NA	TRBJ1-1	TRBV5-1	TGCGCCAGCAGCTTGCTGGGGGCGGGAACTGAAGCTTTCTTT	CASSLLGAGTEAFF
NA	NA	TRBJ1-1	TRBV2	TGTGCCAGCAGTGAAGCTAGAGGCGGCACTGAAGCTTTCTTT	CASSEARGGTEAFF
NA	TRBD1	TRBJ1-2	TRBV28	TGTGCCAGCAGTTTGAGAGGTTACCTCCGACAGGGCGGTAGCTATGGCTACACCTTC	CASSLRGYLRQGGSYGYTF
NA	NA	TRBJ2-7	TRBV19	TGTGCCAGTAGTGCCCCACAGGGGAGGTCCTACGAGCAGTACTTC	CASSAPQGRSYEQYF
NA	NA	TRBJ2-4	TRBV19	TGTGCCAGTAGTACGGACCGGATTCAGTACTTC	CASSTDRIQYF
NA	TRBD1	TRBJ1-1	TRBV28	TGTGCCAGCAGTCTCACAGGGGGCGAGGGGACTGAAGCTTTCTTT	CASSLTGGEGTEAFF
once	NA	TRBJ1-1	TRBV27	TGTGCCAGCAGTCGGGGTTTGTTGAACACTGAAGCTTTCTTT	CASSRGLLNTEAFF
NA	NA	TRBJ2-2	TRBV5-4	TGTGCCAGCAGCTTGGGCGGCAGGGGGAACACCGGGGAGCTGTTTTTT	CASSLGGRGNTGELFF
NA	TRBD1	TRBJ2-7	TRBV19	TGTGCCAGTAGTAACCTACCCGGACAGGGTTACAACGAGCAGTACTTC	CASSNLPGQGYNEQYF
NA	NA	TRBJ2-2	TRBV11-2	TGTGCCAGCAGTTACGTGGGGGGACCCAACACCGGGGAGCTGTTTTTT	CASSYVGGPNTGELFF
NA	NA	TRBJ2-7	TRBV28	TGTGCCAGTGGACAGTTCGGCGCCTACGAGCAGTACTTC	CASGQFGAYEQYF